The 31 T cell receptor beta chains listed next were all sequenced from one sample in a study of PD-1 blockade in classical Hodgkin lymphoma. There was relapse after autologous stem cell transplantation in every patient, and there was variation in brentuximab vedotin exposure. The table came from immunoSEQ multiplex PCR; TCRdb's copy has only in-frame clones and leaves some out. The repertoire consists of 95,000 to 100,000 clones, with roughly 91% occurring once and the leading ten covering under 8%. Sequences were derived from peripheral blood mononuclear cells (PBMCs), sampled before the second cycle of nivolumab. These TCRs come from a human donor with classical Hodgkin lymphoma.

The chain carries TRBV7-2 and TRBJ2-7; 11 bases are shared with TRBD2. CDR1 SGHTA and CDR2 FQGNSA come from the germline V gene. V shed 5 bases and J 8 bases; nucleotides not matched to a gene: 8. CDR3 size: 14 residues. In DNA form, the CDR3 reads TGTGCCAGCAGCCGTAGCGGGGGGGTAAATAAGCAGTACTTC. It codes for CASSRSGGVNKQYF.

On this clone: This may arise from a read error, as a much more abundant clone is one base away. The chain carries TRBV5-1 and TRBJ1-5, with 8 positions matching TRBD1. With 4 bases clipped from V and 1 base from J, the junction kept 1 base outside the gene matches. The CDR3 is 14 residues long. Looked up from germline, CDR1 is SGHRS and CDR2 is YFSETQ. For the CDR3, the DNA is TGCGCCAGCAGCCGGACAGGGAGCAATCAGCCCCAGCATTTT. Translated, it gives CASSRTGSNQPQHF. The variable domain in full, completed from reference TRBV5-1 and TRBJ1-5, reads KAGVTQTPRYLIKTRGQQVTLSCSPISGHRSVSWYQQTPGQGLQFLFEYFSETQRNKGNFPGRFSGRQFSNSRSEMNVSTLELGDSALYLCASSRTGSNQPQHFGDGTRLSIL.

The rearrangement uses TRBV30 and TRBJ1-6; D may be TRBD1 (5 bases). Germline V gene sequence: CDR1 GTSNPN, CDR2 SVGIG (reference sequence). Trimming took 4 bases from V and 4 from J, leaving 5 bases between them. This CDR3 region has 12 residues. The CDR3 protein is CAWTGYNSPLHF. The CDR3 coding sequence is TGTGCCTGGACAGGGTATAATTCACCCCTCCACTTT.

The genes are TRBV27 and TRBJ1-4, with 10 bases lining up with TRBD1. Germline CDR1 and CDR2: MNHEY and SMNVEV (reference sequence). Trimming took 8 bases from V and 5 from J; bases not matched to a gene: 8. The CDR3 is 15 amino acids. The CDR3 nucleotides are TGTGCCAGCCAGGGACAGGGGTTGGTGAATGAAAAACTGTTTTTT. Amino acids: CASQGQGLVNEKLFF.

This chain joins TRBV5-1 and TRBJ2-7; D is perhaps TRBD1 (5 bases). The V and J ends lost 0 bases and 3 bases respectively, with 13 bases between them. Germline V gene lookup returns CDR1 SGHRS and CDR2 YFSETQ. The CDR3 length is 15 residues. The chain's CDR3 is CASSLAAGQVYEQYF. In DNA, the CDR3 is TGCGCCAGCAGCTTGGCCGCAGGGCAGGTCTACGAGCAGTACTTC.

The chain couples TRBV14 to TRBJ2-5; D is possibly TRBD2 (5 bases). Germline CDR1 and CDR2: SGHDN and FVKESK. V lost 4 bases, J lost 4 bases, and 22 bases lay in between. This CDR3 contains 17 residues. In nucleotides, the CDR3 is TGTGCCAGCAGCCCGTTGGACTCTCCCCACGTTTTAGAGACCCAGTACTTC. Residues: CASSPLDSPHVLETQYF.

This chain links TRBV30 with TRBJ1-2, with D possibly matching TRBD1 (5 bases). CDR1 GTSNPN and CDR2 SVGIG come from the germline V gene (reference sequence). The CDR3 runs 14 residues. Trimming removed 3 bases from V and 2 bases from J, with 13 bases in between. The CDR3 region has the DNA TGTGCCTGGAGGAGACCCCGGGACAACTATGGCTACACCTTC. It specifies CAWRRPRDNYGYTF.

This clone counts as medium-sized. The rearrangement uses TRBV7-8 and TRBJ1-4; TRBD1 might be the D (5 bases). The ends were cut back, 5 bases at V and 7 bases at J, with 17 bases in the middle. The germline V gene has CDR1 SGHVS and CDR2 FQNEAQ. The CDR3 loop spans 15 amino acids. The CDR3 nucleotides read TGTGCCAGCAGCCAGAACAGGTTGGGTGGTGAAAAACTGTTTTTT. Amino acids: CASSQNRLGGEKLFF. The variable domain in full, with the rest retrieved from reference TRBV7-8 and TRBJ1-4, is GAGVSQSPRYKVAKRGQDVALRCDPISGHVSLFWYQQALGQGPEFLTYFQNEAQLDKSGLPSDRFFAERPEGSVSTLKIQRTQQEDSAVYLCASSQNRLGGEKLFFGSGTQLSVL.

J is TRBJ2-2 and V is TRBV7-3, with TRBD2 identical over 13 bases. CDR3 length equals 17 residues. Germline V gene lookup returns CDR1 SGHTA and CDR2 FQGTGA. V lost 2 bases to trimming and J lost 4 bases; unmatched junction nucleotides: 4. CDR3 bases: TGTGCCAGCAGCTTAGGACTAGCGGGGGTATCCACCGGGGAGCTGTTTTTT. As protein: CASSLGLAGVSTGELFF.

The rearrangement uses TRBV5-1 and TRBJ2-7; D uncertain. Germline V gene data show CDR1 as SGHRS and CDR2 as YFSETQ. V was pared by 4 bases and J by 0 bases, with 8 bases between. The CDR3 length is 13 residues. CDR3 residues: CASSERSSYEQYF. The CDR3 DNA follows: TGCGCCAGCAGCGAGAGGAGCTCCTACGAGCAGTACTTC. Drawing the rest from reference TRBV5-1 and TRBJ2-7, the complete variable domain is KAGVTQTPRYLIKTRGQQVTLSCSPISGHRSVSWYQQTPGQGLQFLFEYFSETQRNKGNFPGRFSGRQFSNSRSEMNVSTLELGDSALYLCASSERSSYEQYFGPGTRLTVT.

The chain links TRBV11-2 to TRBJ2-2; D ambiguous. This CDR3 is built from 13 residues. The germline CDR1 and CDR2 sequences are SGHAT and FQNNGV. The ends were cut back, 3 bases at V and 4 bases at J, with 6 bases in the middle. CDR3: CASSFRATGELFF. CDR3 coding DNA: TGTGCCAGCAGCTTTAGGGCCACCGGGGAGCTGTTTTTT.

This clone was found once. V and J are TRBV7-2 and TRBJ1-5; 8 nucleotides match TRBD1. V lost 1 base, J lost 5 bases, and 10 bases stayed unmatched. Germline CDR1 reads SGHTA; CDR2 reads FQGNSA. CDR3 length: 17 amino acids. CDR3 loop: CASSLDAGGSRYQPQHF. The CDR3 DNA follows: TGTGCCAGCAGCTTAGATGCAGGGGGCAGTAGGTATCAGCCCCAGCATTTT.

The chain couples TRBV4-2 to TRBJ2-3; 7 bases match TRBD2. Germline assignment: CDR1 LGHNA and CDR2 YNFKEQ. Trimming at V came to 4 bases and at J to 3 bases, leaving 4 bases not matched to a gene. CDR3 size: 14 residues. The CDR3 sequence: CASSRLAGTDTQYF. The CDR3 region has the DNA TGTGCCAGCAGCCGACTAGCAGGGACAGATACGCAGTATTTT.

V and J are TRBV29-1 and TRBJ2-2; maybe TRBD1 (6 bases). This CDR3 contains 15 residues. Germline V CDR1 and CDR2: SQVTM, ANQGSEA. The V gene lost 7 bases and the J gene lost 2 bases, with 17 bases spanning the gap. The CDR3 sequence is CSASQPGQNTGELFF. As DNA, the CDR3 is TGCAGCGCCTCGCAACCGGGACAAAACACCGGGGAGCTGTTTTTT.

The rearrangement uses TRBV7-2 and TRBJ2-1; the match to TRBD2 covers 7 bases. This CDR3 spans 15 amino acids. Germline values: CDR1 SGHTA, CDR2 FQGNSA. Trimming removed 5 bases from V and 8 bases from J; junction bases left unmatched: 12. CDR3 sequence reads: CASSPMGRVQDEQFF. CDR3 coding DNA: TGTGCCAGCAGCCCGATGGGGAGGGTCCAGGATGAGCAGTTCTTC.

The rearrangement uses TRBV4-3 and TRBJ2-7; D is unclear. CDR3 length: 14 residues. The germline gives CDR1 LGHNA, CDR2 YSLEER. The V end lost 0 bases, the J end lost 1 base, and 7 bases lay between the germline ends. Here the CDR3 reads CASSQEMSSYEQYF. The CDR3 DNA is TGCGCCAGCAGCCAAGAAATGAGTTCCTACGAGCAGTACTTC.

The chain joins TRBV5-6 to TRBJ1-2; 8 positions match TRBD1. V was pared by 4 bases and J by 6 bases, with 5 bases of the junction left unmatched. CDR1 is SGHDT and CDR2 is YYEEEE in the germline V gene. This CDR3 is 13 amino acids long. CDR3 DNA sequence: TGTGCCAGCAGCAAGGACAGGGAGCATGGCTACACCTTC. Protein product: CASSKDREHGYTF.

This sequence joins TRBV5-8 and TRBJ2-1; D gene ambiguous. CDR1 SGHTS and CDR2 YDEGEE come from the germline V gene. The ends were cut back, 0 bases at V and 3 bases at J, with 4 bases in the middle. This CDR3 region has 13 residues. This chain's CDR3 is CASSLDSYNEQFF. The CDR3 nucleotides read TGTGCCAGCAGCTTGGACAGCTACAATGAGCAGTTCTTC.

The chain recombines TRBV7-9 with TRBJ1-4, with D perhaps matching TRBD1 (6 bases). Germline V gene sequence: CDR1 SEHNR, CDR2 FQNEAQ (reference sequence). The CDR3 has 15 amino acids. The V gene lost 5 bases and the J gene lost 6 bases, with 16 bases spanning the gap. CDR3 bases: TGTGCCAGCAGCCGCCCGACAGGCTTGGATGAAAAACTGTTTTTT. Its translation: CASSRPTGLDEKLFF. The full variable domain, completed using reference TRBV7-9 and TRBJ1-4, is DTGVSQNPRHKITKRGQNVTFRCDPISEHNRLYWYRQTLGQGPEFLTYFQNEAQLEKSRLLSDRFSAERPKGSFSTLEIQRTEQGDSAMYLCASSRPTGLDEKLFFGSGTQLSVL.

The rearrangement joins TRBV4-3 to TRBJ2-7; 8 bases fit TRBD1. The length of the CDR3 is 14 residues. CDR1 LGHNA and CDR2 YSLEER come from the germline V gene. V was pared by 4 bases and J by 7 bases, with 9 bases of the junction left unmatched. The CDR3 DNA follows: TGCGCCAGCAGCCTGAGACAGGGGATACGTGAGCAGTACTTC. Translating it yields CASSLRQGIREQYF.

The genes are TRBV7-7 and TRBJ2-5, with D unresolved. V was trimmed by 4 bases and J by 3 bases, leaving 18 bases between them. CDR3 length: 16 residues. Germline V gene lookup returns CDR1 SSHAT and CDR2 FNYEAQ (reference sequence). CDR3 sequence: CASSSQFSSQKETQYF. The CDR3 DNA follows: TGTGCCAGCAGCTCTCAATTTAGCTCCCAAAAAGAGACCCAGTACTTC.

The rearrangement uses TRBV14 and TRBJ1-4; D is unresolved. The ends were cut back, 3 bases at V and 4 bases at J, with 9 bases in the middle. Germline CDR1 reads SGHDN; CDR2 reads FVKESK. This CDR3 spans 14 amino acids. The CDR3 loop is CASSHRHRNEKLFF. The CDR3 bases are TGTGCCAGCAGCCATCGCCACCGTAATGAAAAACTGTTTTTT.

The rearrangement uses TRBV7-9 and TRBJ2-3, with D possibly being TRBD1 or TRBD2 (7 bases each). With 6 bases removed from V and 5 bases from J, the gap between germline ends came to 15 bases. Germline loops: CDR1 SEHNR, CDR2 FQNEAQ (reference sequence). The CDR3 contains 14 residues. The CDR3 DNA follows: TGTGCCAGCAGGCAGGGGGGGCCGATAGATACGCAGTATTTT. Its translation is CASRQGGPIDTQYF.

V and J are TRBV19 and TRBJ1-5; unclear D gene. Germline CDR1 reads LNHDA; CDR2 reads SQIVND (reference sequence). This CDR3 has 13 amino acids. V was cut by 6 bases and J by 4 bases, with 10 bases left in between. CDR3 sequence: CASRWAENQPQHF. The CDR3 DNA follows: TGTGCCAGTAGGTGGGCGGAGAATCAGCCCCAGCATTTT. Full variable domain (remainder filled in from reference TRBV19 and TRBJ1-5): DGGITQSPKYLFRKEGQNVTLSCEQNLNHDAMYWYRQDPGQGLRLIYYSQIVNDFQKGDIAEGYSVSREKKESFPLTVTSAQKNPTAFYLCASRWAENQPQHFGDGTRLSIL.

This clone was picked up one time. J is TRBJ2-7 and V is TRBV5-6; TRBD2 is a possible D gene (6 bases). Trimming stripped 0 bases from V and 6 bases from J, with 25 bases between. The CDR3 has 18 amino acids. Germline CDR1 is SGHDT and CDR2 is YYEEEE. In nucleotides, the CDR3 is TGTGCCAGCAGCTTGGTGGGGGGAGGTGGTGTCAGGTCTTCCGAGCAGTACTTC. Protein: CASSLVGGGGVRSSEQYF.

This sequence joins TRBV9 and TRBJ1-1; no definite D call. The CDR3 has 13 amino acids. CDR1 and CDR2 (germline): SGDLS, YYNGEE. The V end was cut by 3 bases, the J end by 4 bases, with 10 bases between. CDR3 nucleotide sequence: TGTGCCAGCAGCGGGACCGAGGCCACTGAAGCTTTCTTT. As protein: CASSGTEATEAFF.

The count of this clone is one. This sequence joins TRBV7-9 and TRBJ1-5; the D gene is possibly TRBD1 (5 bases). Germline lookup yields CDR1 SEHNR and CDR2 FQNEAQ (reference sequence). V was clipped by 0 bases and J by 4 bases, with 10 bases between them. This CDR3 comprises 15 residues. This CDR3 reads CASSLAAQGNQPQHF. The CDR3 DNA is TGTGCCAGCAGCTTAGCGGCGCAGGGAAATCAGCCCCAGCATTTT.

The chain couples TRBV2 to TRBJ2-3; 11 bases line up with TRBD2. The CDR3 covers 15 residues. Germline assignment: CDR1 SNHLY and CDR2 FYNNEI. V shed 4 bases, J shed 4 bases, and the junction held 4 bases outside the gene matches. The CDR3 DNA reads as TGTGCCAGCAGTGGGCTAGCGGGGGGCGCAGATACGCAGTATTTT. Translating gives CASSGLAGGADTQYF.

This chain joins TRBV30 and TRBJ2-3; the match to TRBD2 covers 13 bases. Germline loops: CDR1 GTSNPN, CDR2 SVGIG (reference sequence). V shed 3 bases and J 4 bases; nucleotides not matched to a gene: 10. This CDR3 comprises 17 residues. The CDR3 here is CAWSAEILAGGADTQYF. CDR3 bases: TGTGCCTGGAGCGCCGAGATACTAGCGGGGGGGGCAGATACGCAGTATTTT. The variable domain in full, with the rest retrieved from reference TRBV30 and TRBJ2-3, is SQTIHQWPATLVQPVGSPLSLECTVEGTSNPNLYWYRQAAGRGLQLLFYSVGIGQISSEVPQNLSASRPQDRQFILSSKKLLLSDSGFYLCAWSAEILAGGADTQYFGPGTRLTVL.

The V and J genes are TRBV28 and TRBJ1-2, with D unclear. Trimming cost V 3 bases and J 4 bases, with 12 bases left between them. Germline loops: CDR1 MDHEN, CDR2 SYDVKM. The CDR3 extends over 14 amino acids. CDR3 in DNA: TGTGCCAGCAGTTTCCCGGGGAACCCCTATGGCTACACCTTC. Amino acids: CASSFPGNPYGYTF.

The chain has TRBV5-5 and TRBJ2-2; no clear D. V lost 1 base and J lost 2, with 6 bases in between. Germline CDR1 and CDR2: SGHKS and YYEKEE (reference sequence). This CDR3 comprises 14 residues. The CDR3 nucleotides read TGTGCCAGCAGCTTGAATCCAAACACCGGGGAGCTGTTTTTT. Protein: CASSLNPNTGELFF.